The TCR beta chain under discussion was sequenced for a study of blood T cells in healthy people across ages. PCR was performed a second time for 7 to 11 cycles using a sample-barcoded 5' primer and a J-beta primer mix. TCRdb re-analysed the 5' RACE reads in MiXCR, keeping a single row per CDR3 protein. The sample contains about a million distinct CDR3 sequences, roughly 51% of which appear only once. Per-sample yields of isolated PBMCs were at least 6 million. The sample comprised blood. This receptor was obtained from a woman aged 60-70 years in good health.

DNA of the CDR3: TGTGCCAGTTGGAATCCGGGACTAAATCAGCCCCAGCATTTT. It yields the protein CASWNPGLNQPQHF. This chain uses TRBV6-5 with TRBJ1-5, with a weak D call TRBD1 (5 bases). Trimming stripped 9 bases from V and 4 bases from J, with 16 bases between. Germline V gene lookup returns CDR1 MNHEY and CDR2 SVGAGI. CDR3 length equals 14 residues.